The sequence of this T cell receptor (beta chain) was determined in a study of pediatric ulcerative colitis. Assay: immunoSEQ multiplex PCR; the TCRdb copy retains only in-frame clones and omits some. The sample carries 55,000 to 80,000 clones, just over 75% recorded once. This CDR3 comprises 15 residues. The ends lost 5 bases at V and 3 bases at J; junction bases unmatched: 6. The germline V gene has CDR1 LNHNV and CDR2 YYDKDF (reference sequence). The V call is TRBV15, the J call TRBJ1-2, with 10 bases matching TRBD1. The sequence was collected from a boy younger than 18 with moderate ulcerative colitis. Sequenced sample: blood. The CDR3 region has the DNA TGTGCCACCAGCGCAGACAGGGGGCCTTACTATGGCTACACCTTC. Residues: CATSADRGPYYGYTF.